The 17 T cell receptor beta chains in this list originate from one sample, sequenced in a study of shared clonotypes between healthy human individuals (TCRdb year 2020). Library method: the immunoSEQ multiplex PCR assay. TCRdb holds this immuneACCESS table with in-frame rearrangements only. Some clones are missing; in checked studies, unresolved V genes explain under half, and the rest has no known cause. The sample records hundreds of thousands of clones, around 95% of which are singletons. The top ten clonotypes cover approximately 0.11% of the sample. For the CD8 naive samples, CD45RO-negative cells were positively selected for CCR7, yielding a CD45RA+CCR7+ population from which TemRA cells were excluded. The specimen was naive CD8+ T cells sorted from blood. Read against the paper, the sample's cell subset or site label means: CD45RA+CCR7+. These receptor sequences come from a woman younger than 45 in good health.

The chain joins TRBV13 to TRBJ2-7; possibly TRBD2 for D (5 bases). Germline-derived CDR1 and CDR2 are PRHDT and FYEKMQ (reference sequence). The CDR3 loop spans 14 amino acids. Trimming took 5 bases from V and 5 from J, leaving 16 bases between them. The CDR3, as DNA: TGTGCCAGCAGCCCACCCCCAACTAGTCACGAGCAGTACTTC. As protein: CASSPPPTSHEQYF.

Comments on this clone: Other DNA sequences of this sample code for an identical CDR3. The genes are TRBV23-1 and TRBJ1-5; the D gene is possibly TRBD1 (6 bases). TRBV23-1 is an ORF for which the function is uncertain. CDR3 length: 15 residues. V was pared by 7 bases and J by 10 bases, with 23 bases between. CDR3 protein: CASTPDRNGGQPQHF. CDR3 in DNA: TGCGCCAGCACTCCTGACAGGAACGGGGGCCAACCCCAGCATTTT.

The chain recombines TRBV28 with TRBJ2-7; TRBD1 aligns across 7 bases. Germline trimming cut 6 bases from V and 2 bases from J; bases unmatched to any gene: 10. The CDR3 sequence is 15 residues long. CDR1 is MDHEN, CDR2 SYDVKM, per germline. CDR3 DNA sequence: TGTGCCAGCAGCCCTTCCGGGACAGAAACCTACGAGCAGTACTTC. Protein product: CASSPSGTETYEQYF.

In nucleotides, the CDR3 is TGTGCCAGCAGCACCACAGGGGGCGGCAATCAGCCCCAGCATTTT. Translated: CASSTTGGGNQPQHF. This chain joins TRBV6-5 and TRBJ1-5; TRBD1 agrees at 9 bases. The germline V gene has CDR1 MNHEY and CDR2 SVGAGI. Germline trimming cut 6 bases from V and 2 bases from J; bases unmatched to any gene: 5. The CDR3 is 15 residues long.

The CDR3 loop reads CASSPDRVNLRLAKNIQYF. CDR3 DNA: TGTGCCAGCAGCCCCGACCGGGTCAACCTGAGACTAGCCAAAAACATTCAGTACTTC. V usage is TRBV7-9 and J usage is TRBJ2-4; D uncertain. Germline CDR1 reads SEHNR; CDR2 reads FQNEAQ (reference sequence). Trimming pared 5 bases from V and 0 bases from J, leaving 23 bases between. The CDR3 covers 19 residues.

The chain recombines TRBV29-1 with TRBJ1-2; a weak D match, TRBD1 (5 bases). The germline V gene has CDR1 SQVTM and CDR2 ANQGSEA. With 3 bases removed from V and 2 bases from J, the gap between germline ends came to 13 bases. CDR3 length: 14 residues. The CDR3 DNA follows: TGCAGCGTTGAGTTCTCGTGGGACAACTATGGCTACACCTTC. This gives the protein CSVEFSWDNYGYTF.

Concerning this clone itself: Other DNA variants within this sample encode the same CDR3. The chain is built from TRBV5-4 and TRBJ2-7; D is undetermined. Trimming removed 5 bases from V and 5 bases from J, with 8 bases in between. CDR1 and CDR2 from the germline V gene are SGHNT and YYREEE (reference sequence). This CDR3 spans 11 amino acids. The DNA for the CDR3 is TGTGCCAGCAGTTTATTGAACGAGCAGTACTTC. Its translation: CASSLLNEQYF. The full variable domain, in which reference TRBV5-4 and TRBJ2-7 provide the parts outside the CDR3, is ETGVTQSPTHLIKTRGQQVTLRCSSQSGHNTVSWYQQALGQGPQFIFQYYREEENGRGNFPPRFSGLQFPNYSSELNVNALELDDSALYLCASSLLNEQYFGPGTRLTVT.

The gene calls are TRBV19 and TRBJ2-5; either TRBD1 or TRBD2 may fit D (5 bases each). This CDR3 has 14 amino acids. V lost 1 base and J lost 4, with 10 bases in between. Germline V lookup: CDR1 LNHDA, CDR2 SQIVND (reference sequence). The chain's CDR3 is CASSIVGVPETQYF. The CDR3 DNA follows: TGTGCCAGTAGTATAGTGGGGGTCCCAGAGACCCAGTACTTC.

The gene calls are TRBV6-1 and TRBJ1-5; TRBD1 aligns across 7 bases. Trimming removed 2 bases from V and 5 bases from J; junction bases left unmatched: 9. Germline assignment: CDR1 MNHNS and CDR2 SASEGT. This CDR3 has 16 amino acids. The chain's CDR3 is CASSEFDRVLDQPQHF. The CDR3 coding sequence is TGTGCCAGCAGTGAATTTGACAGGGTACTTGATCAGCCCCAGCATTTT.

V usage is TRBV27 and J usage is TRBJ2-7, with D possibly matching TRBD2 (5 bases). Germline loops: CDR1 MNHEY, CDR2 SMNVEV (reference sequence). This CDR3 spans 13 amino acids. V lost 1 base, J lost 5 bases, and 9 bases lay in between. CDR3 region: CASSLLGDNEQYF. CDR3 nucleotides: TGTGCCAGCAGTTTATTGGGAGACAACGAGCAGTACTTC.

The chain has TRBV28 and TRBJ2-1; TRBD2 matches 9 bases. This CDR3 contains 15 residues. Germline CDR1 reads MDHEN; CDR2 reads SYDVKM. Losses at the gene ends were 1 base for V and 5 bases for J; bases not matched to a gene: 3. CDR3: CASSLLLAGNNEQFF. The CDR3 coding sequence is TGTGCCAGCAGTTTATTGCTAGCGGGGAACAATGAGCAGTTCTTC. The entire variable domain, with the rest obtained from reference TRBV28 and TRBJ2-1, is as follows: DVKVTQSSRYLVKRTGEKVFLECVQDMDHENMFWYRQDPGLGLRLIYFSYDVKMKEKGDIPEGYSVSREKKERFSLILESASTNQTSMYLCASSLLLAGNNEQFFGPGTRLTVL.

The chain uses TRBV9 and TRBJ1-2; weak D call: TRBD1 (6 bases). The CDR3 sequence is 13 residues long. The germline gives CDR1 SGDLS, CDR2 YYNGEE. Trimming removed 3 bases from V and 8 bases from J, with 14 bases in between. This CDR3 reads CASSGTGGRGYTF. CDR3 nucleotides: TGTGCCAGCAGCGGGACCGGGGGGCGAGGCTACACCTTC.

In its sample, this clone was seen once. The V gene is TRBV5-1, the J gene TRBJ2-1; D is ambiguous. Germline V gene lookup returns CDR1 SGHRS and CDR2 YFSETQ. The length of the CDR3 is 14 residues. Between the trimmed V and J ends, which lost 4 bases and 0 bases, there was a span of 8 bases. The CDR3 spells CASSRENSYNEQFF. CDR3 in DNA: TGCGCCAGCAGCAGAGAGAACTCCTACAATGAGCAGTTCTTC. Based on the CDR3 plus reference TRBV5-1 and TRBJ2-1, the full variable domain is KAGVTQTPRYLIKTRGQQVTLSCSPISGHRSVSWYQQTPGQGLQFLFEYFSETQRNKGNFPGRFSGRQFSNSRSEMNVSTLELGDSALYLCASSRENSYNEQFFGPGTRLTVL.

CDR3 in DNA: TGTGCCAGCAGTACTCCCAGGGAGCTCTCCTACAATGAGCAGTTCTTC. This encodes CASSTPRELSYNEQFF. The rearrangement uses TRBV28 and TRBJ2-1, with D perhaps TRBD1 or TRBD2 (5 bases each). Germline CDR1 and CDR2: MDHEN and SYDVKM. This CDR3 comprises 16 residues. V lost 5 bases, J lost 0 bases, and 14 bases lay in between. The complete variable domain, with remaining parts taken from reference TRBV28 and TRBJ2-1, reads DVKVTQSSRYLVKRTGEKVFLECVQDMDHENMFWYRQDPGLGLRLIYFSYDVKMKEKGDIPEGYSVSREKKERFSLILESASTNQTSMYLCASSTPRELSYNEQFFGPGTRLTVL.

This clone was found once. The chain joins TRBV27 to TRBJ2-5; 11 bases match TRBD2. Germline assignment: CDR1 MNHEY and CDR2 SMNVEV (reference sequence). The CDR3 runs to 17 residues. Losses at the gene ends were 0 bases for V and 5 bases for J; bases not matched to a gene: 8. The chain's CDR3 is CASSLSRTSGPGETQYF. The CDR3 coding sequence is TGTGCCAGCAGTTTATCAAGGACTAGCGGGCCAGGGGAGACCCAGTACTTC.

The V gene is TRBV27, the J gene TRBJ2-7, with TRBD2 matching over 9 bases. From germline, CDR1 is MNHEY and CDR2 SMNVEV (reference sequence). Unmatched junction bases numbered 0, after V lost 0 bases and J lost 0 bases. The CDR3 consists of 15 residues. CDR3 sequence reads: CASSLSGLASYEQYF. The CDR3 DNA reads TGTGCCAGCAGTTTATCGGGACTAGCCTCCTACGAGCAGTACTTC.

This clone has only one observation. CDR3 protein: CASSQALPQIAQTYEQYF. CDR3 in DNA: TGCGCCAGCAGCCAAGCCCTCCCCCAGATAGCGCAAACCTACGAGCAGTACTTC. The chain recombines TRBV4-1 with TRBJ2-7; perhaps TRBD2 as D (5 bases). CDR3 length: 18 residues. Germline CDR1 is MGHRA and CDR2 is YSYEKL. The V gene lost 1 base and the J gene lost 2 bases, with 21 bases spanning the gap.